These 20 T cell receptor beta chains originate from one sample sequenced in a study of PD-1 blockade in classical Hodgkin lymphoma (dated by TCRdb to about 2020). Libraries came from the immunoSEQ multiplex PCR assay. TCRdb stores this immuneACCESS table with in-frame sequences only. Part of the clones is absent; in the studies checked, under half of the shortfall reflects unresolved V genes, and no reason is known for the rest. This sample gives roughly 28,000 clones in total; 70% of them show up just once. Clones ranked in the top ten supply around 28% of the sample. The intended sense of this specimen's time point label: cycle 2 day 1 (C2D1) of nivolumab. Relapse after autologous stem cell transplantation had occurred in all trial patients, and cohorts A, B and C were distinguished by prior brentuximab vedotin exposure. Sequenced material: peripheral blood mononuclear cells (PBMCs), taken before the second cycle of nivolumab. The receptors were sampled from a human donor with classical Hodgkin lymphoma.

The V call is TRBV25-1, the J call TRBJ1-1; no clear D. V was clipped by 7 bases and J by 1 base, with 4 bases between them. The CDR3 extends over 11 amino acids. Germline V CDR1 and CDR2: MGHDK, SYGVNS. CDR3 DNA sequence: TGTGCCAGCAAGGGGAACACTGAAGCTTTCTTT. The encoded protein is CASKGNTEAFF.

On this clone itself: Other DNA sequences in the sample encode the same CDR3. The rearrangement joins TRBV19 to TRBJ1-1, with D tentatively TRBD1 (6 bases). Germline CDR1 reads LNHDA; CDR2 reads SQIVND (reference sequence). Trimming stripped 5 bases from V and 4 bases from J, with 11 bases between. The CDR3 is 13 residues long. The CDR3 nucleotides read TGTGCCAGTAGTTTCTTACAGGGCACTGAAGCTTTCTTT. It yields the protein CASSFLQGTEAFF.

In this sample, this clone turned up a few times. The V gene is TRBV7-8, the J gene TRBJ2-7; 10 bases fit TRBD2. J was trimmed by 1 base and V by 2 bases; bases with no gene match: 11. The CDR3 extends over 18 amino acids. CDR1 and CDR2 from the germline V gene are SGHVS and FQNEAQ. The CDR3 sequence: CASSLRGVAGGLSYEQYF. The DNA for the CDR3 is TGTGCCAGCAGCTTACGGGGGGTAGCGGGAGGCCTTTCCTACGAGCAGTACTTC.

The gene calls are TRBV4-2 and TRBJ1-1, with D unclear. This CDR3 contains 17 residues. Germline V lookup: CDR1 LGHNA, CDR2 YNFKEQ. V lost 0 bases to trimming and J lost 0 bases, with 14 bases between them. CDR3 DNA: TGTGCCAGCAGCCAAGACAAGGCAGACGATTTGAACACTGAAGCTTTCTTT. Its translation: CASSQDKADDLNTEAFF.

The chain recombines TRBV19 with TRBJ1-1, with a weak D call TRBD1 (6 bases). The germline V gene has CDR1 LNHDA and CDR2 SQIVND (reference sequence). V dropped 2 bases and J dropped 1 base, with 8 bases sitting between them. This CDR3 comprises 14 residues. The CDR3 sequence is CASSIRGGNTEAFF. The CDR3 region has the DNA TGTGCCAGTAGTATAAGGGGGGGGAACACTGAAGCTTTCTTT.

DNA of the CDR3: TGTGCCAGCTCACCACCATTGAGGGGGATGGCGGAGACCCAGTACTTC. Protein sequence: CASSPPLRGMAETQYF. The rearrangement uses TRBV18 and TRBJ2-5; maybe TRBD1 (6 bases). The CDR3 sequence is 16 residues long. Germline CDR1 is KGHSH and CDR2 is LQKENI. V shed 0 bases and J shed 5 bases, with 16 bases lying between them.

V gene TRBV5-4 combines with J gene TRBJ1-1; 8 bases fit TRBD1. The CDR3 runs 14 residues. Germline CDR1 reads SGHNT; CDR2 reads YYREEE (reference sequence). V dropped 2 bases and J dropped 8; count of bases not matched to a gene: 8. The chain's CDR3 is CASSLSGGVGEAFF. CDR3 sequence (DNA): TGTGCCAGCAGCTTATCAGGGGGCGTGGGGGAAGCTTTCTTT.

The V call is TRBV6-5, the J call TRBJ1-2; 8 nucleotides agree with TRBD1. The length of the CDR3 is 15 residues. Germline CDR1 reads MNHEY; CDR2 reads SVGAGI. The ends lost 5 bases at V and 7 bases at J; junction bases unmatched: 12. CDR3 DNA: TGTGCCAGCAGTATCAGCCTAACAGGGGGAAGTGGCTACACCTTC. This sequence encodes CASSISLTGGSGYTF.

This chain links TRBV10-1 with TRBJ2-3; 8 bases line up with TRBD1. Losses at the gene ends were 6 bases for V and 2 bases for J; bases not matched to a gene: 10. From germline, CDR1 is WNHNN and CDR2 SYGVQD (reference sequence). CDR3 length equals 16 residues. The CDR3 DNA reads as TGCGCCAGCAGCGGCGACAGGGGCAGTCCCACAGATACGCAGTATTTT. It yields the protein CASSGDRGSPTDTQYF.

V and J are TRBV15 and TRBJ1-1, with 9 positions matching TRBD1. V lost 11 bases, J lost 1 base, and 8 bases stayed unmatched. The CDR3 is made up of 14 amino acids. From germline, CDR1 is LNHNV and CDR2 YYDKDF (reference sequence). The CDR3 sequence is CASGQGGRNTEAFF. The CDR3 region has the DNA TGTGCCTCGGGACAGGGTGGGAGGAACACTGAAGCTTTCTTT.

This sequence joins TRBV30 and TRBJ2-3; 9 nucleotides agree with TRBD2. V lost 7 bases and J lost 4; bases outside the gene matches: 6. The CDR3 has 13 residues. Germline V gene lookup returns CDR1 GTSNPN and CDR2 SVGIG (reference sequence). CDR3 DNA sequence: TGTGCCTTATCTGCGGGAGGGGCAGATACGCAGTATTTT. Protein sequence: CALSAGGADTQYF.

For the CDR3, the DNA is TGTGCCAGCAGACGGGGACTGGAGACTGAAGCTTTCTTT. This translates into CASRRGLETEAFF. The rearrangement links TRBV6-4 to TRBJ1-1, with D perhaps matching TRBD1 (5 bases). The CDR3 is 13 amino acids. V gave up 6 bases and J gave up 5 bases, with 13 bases separating them. Germline CDR1 is MRHNA and CDR2 is SNTAGT.

This chain links TRBV30 with TRBJ1-5; no reliable D call. In germline, CDR1 is GTSNPN, CDR2 SVGIG (reference sequence). This CDR3 has 13 residues. The V end was cut by 4 bases, the J end by 6 bases, with 13 bases between. Here the CDR3 reads CAWKEGGGQPQHF. CDR3 nucleotides: TGTGCCTGGAAGGAAGGAGGAGGTCAGCCCCAGCATTTT.

The rearrangement uses TRBV28 and TRBJ1-6; D is unresolved. CDR1 is MDHEN, CDR2 SYDVKM, per germline. V was pared by 1 base and J by 7 bases, with 8 bases between. The CDR3 is 14 amino acids. The CDR3 loop is CASSLYRYNSPLHF. The DNA for the CDR3 is TGTGCCAGCAGTTTATATAGGTACAATTCACCCCTCCACTTT.

The CDR3: CSGSTGGLAEAFF. The CDR3 nucleotides are TGCAGCGGATCAACAGGGGGCTTGGCTGAAGCTTTCTTT. The rearrangement links TRBV29-1 to TRBJ1-1; 9 bases fit TRBD1. Germline loops: CDR1 SQVTM, CDR2 ANQGSEA. The CDR3 length is 13 residues. The V and J ends lost 7 bases and 6 bases, in that order; junction bases with no gene match: 9.

CDR3 DNA sequence: TGTGCCAGCAGCCTCTCCGGACAGATCAATTCACCCCTCCACTTT. This codes for CASSLSGQINSPLHF. This chain joins TRBV6-4 and TRBJ1-6; weak D call: TRBD1 (6 bases). The CDR3 covers 15 residues. Germline V CDR1 and CDR2: MRHNA, SNTAGT. Trimming removed 6 bases at V and 7 bases at J, with 16 bases between.

On this clone itself: Distinct nucleotide sequences in the sample also encode this CDR3. The genes are TRBV18 and TRBJ2-3, with D possibly being TRBD2 (6 bases). V shed 2 bases and J shed 4 bases, with 7 bases lying between them. Germline loops: CDR1 KGHSH, CDR2 LQKENI. The CDR3 length is 13 residues. The CDR3 DNA reads as TGTGCCAGCTCACCAGGAGGGGCAGATACGCAGTATTTT. Translation gives CASSPGGADTQYF.

The chain has TRBV29-1 and TRBJ2-5, with 9 positions matching TRBD2. The CDR3 loop spans 15 amino acids. Germline V CDR1 and CDR2: SQVTM, ANQGSEA. The trim removed 5 bases at V and 1 base at J, leaving 8 bases unmatched. CDR3 in amino acids: CSVQGLATIQETQYF. CDR3 DNA: TGCAGCGTTCAAGGACTAGCGACTATCCAAGAGACCCAGTACTTC.

The rearrangement joins TRBV6-1 to TRBJ1-5, with D unclear. Germline V gives CDR1 MNHNS, CDR2 SASEGT. The CDR3 spans 20 residues. V gave up 2 bases and J gave up 0 bases, with 23 bases separating them. The DNA of the CDR3 is TGTGCCAGCAGTGAATACCGGTTTGGGAAAAACACTTATAGCAATCAGCCCCAGCATTTT. Its protein product is CASSEYRFGKNTYSNQPQHF.

The rearrangement joins TRBV27 to TRBJ2-4; D is perhaps TRBD1 or TRBD2 (5 bases each). V was trimmed by 5 bases and J by 0 bases, leaving 14 bases between them. The CDR3 runs 16 residues. Germline loops: CDR1 MNHEY, CDR2 SMNVEV (reference sequence). Here the CDR3 reads CASSGYGTIAKNIQYF. The CDR3 region has the DNA TGTGCCAGCAGTGGCTATGGGACCATAGCCAAAAACATTCAGTACTTC.